This T cell receptor beta chain derives from a study of T cells in Graves' hyperthyroidism and ophthalmopathy. Regarding the study as a whole: Blood held most thyroid clonotypes expanded above 0.001 frequency.

This clonotype came up many times. Antigen unknown. TCR beta CDR3 regions were amplified from RNA transcripts. In the first-round RT-PCR of the TCR CDR3, the HTBI primer set was used. TCRdb re-derived calls from the multiplex PCR reads in MiXCR, one entry per CDR3 protein. The sample yields around 620,000 distinct CDR3 sequences, approximately 15% seen once. Germline loops: CDR1 MNHEY, CDR2 SVGAGI. The length of the CDR3 is 14 residues. Trimming took off 0 bases at V and 5 bases at J, with 10 bases between the two ends. Ophthalmopathy patients had moderate-to-severe active disease, CAS ≥3, NOSPECS ≥4, and disease duration under 3 months.

The sequenced material came from blood. V usage is TRBV6-5 and J usage is TRBJ1-1; no clear D. The sequence came from a woman in her late teens or twenties with Graves' ophthalmopathy. For the CDR3, the DNA is TGTGCCAGCAGTTACTCAACAAGATGGACTGAAGCTTTCTTT. It specifies CASSYSTRWTEAFF.